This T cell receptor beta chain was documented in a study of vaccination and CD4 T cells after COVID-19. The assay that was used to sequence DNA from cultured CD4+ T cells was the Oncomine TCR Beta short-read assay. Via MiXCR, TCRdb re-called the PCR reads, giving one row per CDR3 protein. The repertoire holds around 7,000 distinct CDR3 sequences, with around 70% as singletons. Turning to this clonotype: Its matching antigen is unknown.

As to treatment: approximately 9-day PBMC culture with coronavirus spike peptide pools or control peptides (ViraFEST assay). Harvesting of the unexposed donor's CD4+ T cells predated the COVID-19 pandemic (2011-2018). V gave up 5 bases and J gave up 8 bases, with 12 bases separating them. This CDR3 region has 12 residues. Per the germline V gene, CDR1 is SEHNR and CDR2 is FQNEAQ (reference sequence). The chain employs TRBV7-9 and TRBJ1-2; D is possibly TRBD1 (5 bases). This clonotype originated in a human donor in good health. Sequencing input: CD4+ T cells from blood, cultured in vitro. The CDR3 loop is CASSRGDGGYTF. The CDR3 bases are TGTGCCAGCAGCCGTGGGGACGGCGGCTACACCTTC.